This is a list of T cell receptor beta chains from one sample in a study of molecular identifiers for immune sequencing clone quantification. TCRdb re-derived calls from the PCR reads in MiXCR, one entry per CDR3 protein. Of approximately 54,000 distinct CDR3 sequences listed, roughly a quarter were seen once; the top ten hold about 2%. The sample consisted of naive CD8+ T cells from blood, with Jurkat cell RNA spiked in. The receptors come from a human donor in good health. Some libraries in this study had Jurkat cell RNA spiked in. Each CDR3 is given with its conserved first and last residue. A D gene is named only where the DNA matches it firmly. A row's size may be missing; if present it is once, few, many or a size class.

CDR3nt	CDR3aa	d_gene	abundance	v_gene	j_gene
TGTGCCAGTAGTTCCGGGACAGGAAACACTGAAGCTTTCTTT	CASSSGTGNTEAFF	TRBD1	many	TRBV19	TRBJ1-1
TGTGCCAGCAGGGAAGGGACGAATAGCAATCAGCCCCAGCATTTT	CASREGTNSNQPQHF	.	many	TRBV27	TRBJ1-5
TGTGCCAGCAGTTTTGGAGCCCCCAGATATTTT	CASSFGAPRYF	.	many	TRBV28	TRBJ2-3
TGTGCCAGCAGTTACTCGATAAGTGGAGTGGATTCACCCCTCCACTTT	CASSYSISGVDSPLHF	.	.	TRBV6-5	TRBJ1-6
TGTGCCAGCAGTGAACGCCAGGGCAGCACAGATACGCAGTATTTT	CASSERQGSTDTQYF	.	few	TRBV2	TRBJ2-3
TGCGCCAGCAGCCCGACGGGAGACAGGTTCCCGCGGTTCTTT	CASSPTGDRFPRFF	.	few	TRBV4-1	TRBJ1-1
TGTGCCAGCAGTTTATACGCCAAGGGCACTGAAGCTTTCTTT	CASSLYAKGTEAFF	.	many	TRBV27	TRBJ1-1
TGTGCCAGCAGTGAAGTATTGCGGGGGGGCTGGGAGACCCAGTACTTC	CASSEVLRGGWETQYF	TRBD2	many	TRBV2	TRBJ2-5
TGTGCCAGCAGCCCCGGGATAGCGGGGTACCGCCGAAACAATGAGCAGTTCTTC	CASSPGIAGYRRNNEQFF	TRBD2	many	TRBV7-9	TRBJ2-1
TGTGCCAGCAGTTTTCGGGGGCCTGGGGCCAACGTCCTGACTTTC	CASSFRGPGANVLTF	.	many	TRBV28	TRBJ2-6
TGCCGTGCTGGGGGGGGGGCCGGCTACGAGCAGTACTTC	CRAGGGAGYEQYF	.	few	TRBV20-1	TRBJ2-7
TGTGCCAGCAGACTCACCCGACCCAATCAGCCCCAGCATTTT	CASRLTRPNQPQHF	.	many	TRBV28	TRBJ1-5
TGTGCCAGCAGCGTAGGGACAGGCAATGAGCAGTTCTTC	CASSVGTGNEQFF	TRBD1	many	TRBV9	TRBJ2-1
TGTGCCAGCAGTTACAAGCCCCCATACAATGAGCAGTTCTTC	CASSYKPPYNEQFF	.	few	TRBV6-2/TRBV6-3	TRBJ2-1
TGTGTCACCAGTGATCCTGTGAGGGGCAGCGACGAGCAGTACTTC	CVTSDPVRGSDEQYF	.	.	TRBV24-1	TRBJ2-7
TGTGCCAGCAGCTCCCTCGGGGGCGAATGGTACGAGCAGTACTTC	CASSSLGGEWYEQYF	.	many	TRBV5-8	TRBJ2-7
TGTGCCAGCAGTTTAAAGGGGGCGCGAGGAAACACCATATATTTT	CASSLKGARGNTIYF	TRBD1	many	TRBV27	TRBJ1-3
TGCAGTGCTTCGACTAGCGGGATGTCCTACGAGCAGTACTTC	CSASTSGMSYEQYF	TRBD2	.	TRBV20-1	TRBJ2-7
TGTGCCAGCGGCCCCGGGGGGGGGAGCAATCAGCCCCAGCATTTT	CASGPGGGSNQPQHF	.	.	TRBV12-3/TRBV12-4	TRBJ1-5
TGTGCCTGGAGTGTAGGTAGGTTAGGCTACGAGCAGTACTTC	CAWSVGRLGYEQYF	.	.	TRBV30	TRBJ2-7
TGTGCCAGCAGCCAAAAGATTCGAACGCAGGGCGGCATGAACACTGAAGCTTTCTTT	CASSQKIRTQGGMNTEAFF	.	many	TRBV3-2	TRBJ1-1
TGCAGCGTTGACGGGGTAATCAATGAGCAGTTCTTC	CSVDGVINEQFF	.	.	TRBV29-1	TRBJ2-1
TGTGCCAGCAGTTTATCCGGGGGAAACACCGGGGAGCTGTTTTTT	CASSLSGGNTGELFF	.	many	TRBV27	TRBJ2-2
TGTGCCAGCAGCCCGAGACACGTGAATAATTCACCCCTCCACTTT	CASSPRHVNNSPLHF	.	many	TRBV13	TRBJ1-6
TGCGCCAGCAGCCAGGGACTAGCGGGGGACAATGAGCAGTTCTTC	CASSQGLAGDNEQFF	TRBD2	few	TRBV5-1	TRBJ2-1
TGTGCCAGTAGTAGGGGCGGGAGGGCCATGGAAAATGAGCAGTTCTTC	CASSRGGRAMENEQFF	TRBD2	.	TRBV19	TRBJ2-1
TGTGCCAGCAGTCTAGGGACGTCTGGGGCCAACGTCCTGACTTTC	CASSLGTSGANVLTF	.	few	TRBV28	TRBJ2-6
TGTGCCAGCAGTTGGAGCGAAAAACTGTTTTTT	CASSWSEKLFF	.	few	TRBV12-3/TRBV12-4	TRBJ1-4
TGTGCCACCCGGGGTTTGTGGAACACTGAAGCTTTCTTT	CATRGLWNTEAFF	.	many	TRBV6-5	TRBJ1-1
TGTGCCAGCAAGGGGACTAGCGGGGGGTCAGATACGCAGTATTTT	CASKGTSGGSDTQYF	TRBD2	many	TRBV27	TRBJ2-3
TGTGCCAGCAGCTCACCCGACAGGGGGGTCTGCGAGCAGTACTTC	CASSSPDRGVCEQYF	TRBD1	many	TRBV7-8	TRBJ2-7
TGCGCCAGCAGCTTGGGGACCGGATTCGATGAAGCTTTCTTT	CASSLGTGFDEAFF	.	many	TRBV5-1	TRBJ1-1
TGCAGTGCTAGAGGGATGAAGGGGTCCGTTCGGGAGCCCCAGCATTTT	CSARGMKGSVREPQHF	.	many	TRBV20-1	TRBJ1-5
TGTGCCAGCAGCTTCAGAACAGGGAATGAGCAGTTCTTC	CASSFRTGNEQFF	.	many	TRBV11-3	TRBJ2-1
TGTGCCAGCAGCGATGATAGCGGGGGGGCCCTCTATGAGCAGTTCTTC	CASSDDSGGALYEQFF	TRBD2	many	TRBV7-6	TRBJ2-1
TGCGCCAGCAGCCAAGATGGGGCGGGGGGAAGCACAGATACGCAGTATTTT	CASSQDGAGGSTDTQYF	TRBD2	many	TRBV4-3	TRBJ2-3
TGCGCCAGCAGTTTACTAGCGGGGGGCTACACAGATACGCAGCATTTT	CASSLLAGGYTDTQHF	.	once	TRBV6-2/TRBV6-3	TRBJ1-5
TGTGCCTGGGAGGCGAGCGGACGGGTAGAGACCCAGTACTTC	CAWEASGRVETQYF	.	many	TRBV30	TRBJ2-5
TGTGCCAGCAGCTGGACAGCGGATCAGCCCCAGCATTTT	CASSWTADQPQHF	.	.	TRBV5-5	TRBJ1-5
TGTGCCAGCAGCTTTGTTAAATCAACCGCAGAAACGCAGTATTTT	CASSFVKSTAETQYF	.	.	TRBV7-8	TRBJ2-3
TGCAGTGCTAGAGTATTCGGGGGCTCCGCCCACGAGCAGTACTTC	CSARVFGGSAHEQYF	.	many	TRBV20-1	TRBJ2-7
TGTGCCAGCAGCCATTTCTCAGGGGCAGGGGATTCCTACGAGCAGTACTTC	CASSHFSGAGDSYEQYF	.	many	TRBV4-2	TRBJ2-7
TGTGCCAGCTCACCTCCCGGGACAGGGGGCCTAGACGAGCAGTACTTC	CASSPPGTGGLDEQYF	TRBD1	many	TRBV18	TRBJ2-7
TGTGCCAGCCGATTCCGGGGGTTGGGGGTGAATCAGCCCCAGCATTTT	CASRFRGLGVNQPQHF	.	many	TRBV27	TRBJ1-5
TGTGCCAGCAGTTCGGAACTAGCGGGGGAACAAGAGACCCAGTACTTC	CASSSELAGEQETQYF	TRBD2	.	TRBV7-6	TRBJ2-5
TGTGCCAGCAGTTTATCCGTCTCCTATGGCTACACCTTC	CASSLSVSYGYTF	.	many	TRBV28	TRBJ1-2
TGTGCCAGCAGCACAGCGGCCTGGGGACAAGAGACCCAGTACTTC	CASSTAAWGQETQYF	.	.	TRBV7-9	TRBJ2-5
TGTGCCAGCAGTGATGTGGGGCTAGCGGGAGTAGGCCGGGAGACCCAGTACTTC	CASSDVGLAGVGRETQYF	TRBD2	many	TRBV2	TRBJ2-5
TGTGCCAGCAGCGTTAAACTAGCAGAGAACACCGGGGAGCTGTTTTTT	CASSVKLAENTGELFF	.	many	TRBV9	TRBJ2-2
TGTGCCAGCAGCTTAACCCCCTTACAGGGGGCGATCGAGCAGTACTTC	CASSLTPLQGAIEQYF	TRBD1	many	TRBV7-9	TRBJ2-7
TGCAGTGCTAGAACCGACAGGGGGCATACAGATACGCAGTATTTT	CSARTDRGHTDTQYF	TRBD1	many	TRBV20-1	TRBJ2-3